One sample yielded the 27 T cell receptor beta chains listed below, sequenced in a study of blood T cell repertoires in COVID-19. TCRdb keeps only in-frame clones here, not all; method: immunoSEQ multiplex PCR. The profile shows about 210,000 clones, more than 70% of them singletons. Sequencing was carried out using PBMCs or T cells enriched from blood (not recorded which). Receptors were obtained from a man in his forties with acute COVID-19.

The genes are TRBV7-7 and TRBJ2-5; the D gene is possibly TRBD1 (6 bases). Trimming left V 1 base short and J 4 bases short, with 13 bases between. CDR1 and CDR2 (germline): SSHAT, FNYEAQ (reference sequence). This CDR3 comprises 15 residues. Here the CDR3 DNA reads TGTGCCAGCAGCTTAGGGTCAGGGGCGGGAGAGACCCAGTACTTC. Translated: CASSLGSGAGETQYF.

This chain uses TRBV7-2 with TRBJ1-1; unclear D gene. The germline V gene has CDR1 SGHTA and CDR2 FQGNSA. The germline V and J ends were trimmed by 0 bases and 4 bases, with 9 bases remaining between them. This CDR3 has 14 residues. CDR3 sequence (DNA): TGTGCCAGCAGCTTAGCCGGCGGAGTCACTGAAGCTTTCTTT. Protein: CASSLAGGVTEAFF.

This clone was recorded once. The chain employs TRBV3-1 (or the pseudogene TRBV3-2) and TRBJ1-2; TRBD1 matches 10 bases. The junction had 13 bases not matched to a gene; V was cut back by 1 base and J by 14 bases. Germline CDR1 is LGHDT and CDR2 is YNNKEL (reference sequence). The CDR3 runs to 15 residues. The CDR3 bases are TGTGCCAGCAGCCAAGGGCTCGGGACAGGGGTCCTTATGACCTTC. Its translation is CASSQGLGTGVLMTF.

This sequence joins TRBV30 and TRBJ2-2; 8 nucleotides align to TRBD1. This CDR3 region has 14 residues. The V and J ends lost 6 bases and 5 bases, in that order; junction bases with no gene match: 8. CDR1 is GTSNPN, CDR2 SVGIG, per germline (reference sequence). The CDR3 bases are TGTGCCTGTCAGCGACAGGGGAGGACCGGGGAGCTGTTTTTT. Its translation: CACQRQGRTGELFF. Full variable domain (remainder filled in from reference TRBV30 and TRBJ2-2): SQTIHQWPATLVQPVGSPLSLECTVEGTSNPNLYWYRQAAGRGLQLLFYSVGIGQISSEVPQNLSASRPQDRQFILSSKKLLLSDSGFYLCACQRQGRTGELFFGEGSRLTVL.

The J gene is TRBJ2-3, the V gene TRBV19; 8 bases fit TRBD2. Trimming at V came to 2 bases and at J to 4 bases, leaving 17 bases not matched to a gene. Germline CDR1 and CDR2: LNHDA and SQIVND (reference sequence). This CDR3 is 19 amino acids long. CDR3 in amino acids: CASSIKGREAPPGPDTQYF. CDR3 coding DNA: TGTGCCAGTAGTATAAAGGGGCGGGAGGCCCCCCCGGGGCCAGATACGCAGTATTTT.

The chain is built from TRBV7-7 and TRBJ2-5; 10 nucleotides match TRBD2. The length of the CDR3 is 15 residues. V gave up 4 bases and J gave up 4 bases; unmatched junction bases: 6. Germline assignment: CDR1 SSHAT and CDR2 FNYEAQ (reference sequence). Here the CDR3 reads CASSSLAGVGETQYF. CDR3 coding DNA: TGTGCCAGCAGCTCCCTAGCGGGAGTGGGAGAGACCCAGTACTTC.

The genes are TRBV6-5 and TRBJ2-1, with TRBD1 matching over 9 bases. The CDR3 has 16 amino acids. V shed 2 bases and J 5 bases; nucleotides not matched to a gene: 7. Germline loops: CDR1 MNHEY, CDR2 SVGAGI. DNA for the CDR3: TGTGCCAGCAGTTACCGGGACAGGGTAGCCCACAATGAGCAGTTCTTC. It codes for CASSYRDRVAHNEQFF.

CDR3 in DNA: TGTGCCAGCAGCTTCCCGGGAGAGACCCAGTACTTC. It yields the protein CASSFPGETQYF. The chain has TRBV5-6 and TRBJ2-5; D unresolved. The CDR3 has 12 amino acids. Germline V gene data show CDR1 as SGHDT and CDR2 as YYEEEE. Trimming shortened V by 2 bases and J by 4 bases, and 6 bases separated the two germline ends.

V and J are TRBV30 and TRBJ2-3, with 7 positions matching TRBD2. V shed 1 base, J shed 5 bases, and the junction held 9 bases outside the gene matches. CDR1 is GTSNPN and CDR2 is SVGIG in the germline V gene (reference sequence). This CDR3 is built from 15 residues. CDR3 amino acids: CAWSAGGWGGDTQYF. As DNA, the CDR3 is TGTGCCTGGAGTGCTGGCGGGTGGGGGGGAGATACGCAGTATTTT.

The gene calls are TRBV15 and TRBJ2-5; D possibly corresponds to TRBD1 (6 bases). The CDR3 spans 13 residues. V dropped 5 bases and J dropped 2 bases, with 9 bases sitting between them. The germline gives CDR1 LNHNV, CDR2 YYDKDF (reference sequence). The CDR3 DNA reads TGTGCCACCAGCCCAGGACAGCAAGAGACCCAGTACTTC. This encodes CATSPGQQETQYF.

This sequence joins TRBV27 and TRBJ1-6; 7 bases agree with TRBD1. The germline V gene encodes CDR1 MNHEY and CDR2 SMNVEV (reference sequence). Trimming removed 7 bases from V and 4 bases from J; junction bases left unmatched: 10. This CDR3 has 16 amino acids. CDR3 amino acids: CASNKGQAPYNSPLHF. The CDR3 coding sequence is TGTGCCAGCAATAAAGGACAGGCCCCTTATAATTCACCCCTCCACTTT.

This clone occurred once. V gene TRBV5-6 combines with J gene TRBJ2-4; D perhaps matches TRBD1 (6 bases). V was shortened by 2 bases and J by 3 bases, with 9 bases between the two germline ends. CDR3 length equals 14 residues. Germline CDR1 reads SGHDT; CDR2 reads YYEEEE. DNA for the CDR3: TGTGCCAGCAGCTTAGGGGGAAGCAAAAACATTCAGTACTTC. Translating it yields CASSLGGSKNIQYF.

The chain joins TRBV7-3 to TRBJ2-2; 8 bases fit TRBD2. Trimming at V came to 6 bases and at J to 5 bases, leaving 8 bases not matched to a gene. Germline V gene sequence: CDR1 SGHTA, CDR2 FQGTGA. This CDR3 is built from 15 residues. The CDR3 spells CASRRTSSETGELFF. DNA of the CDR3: TGTGCCAGCAGACGGACTAGCTCGGAAACCGGGGAGCTGTTTTTT.

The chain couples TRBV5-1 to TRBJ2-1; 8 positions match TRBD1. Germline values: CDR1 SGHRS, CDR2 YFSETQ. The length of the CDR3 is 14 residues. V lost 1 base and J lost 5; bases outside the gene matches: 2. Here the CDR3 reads CASSLQGAHNEQFF. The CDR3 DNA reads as TGCGCCAGCAGCTTGCAGGGGGCCCACAATGAGCAGTTCTTC.

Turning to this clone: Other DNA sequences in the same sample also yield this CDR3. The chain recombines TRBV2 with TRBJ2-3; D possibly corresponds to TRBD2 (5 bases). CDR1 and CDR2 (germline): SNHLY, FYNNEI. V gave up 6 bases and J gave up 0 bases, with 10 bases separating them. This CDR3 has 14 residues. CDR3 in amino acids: CASSRTASTDTQYF. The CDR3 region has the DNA TGTGCCAGCAGCCGGACTGCTAGCACAGATACGCAGTATTTT. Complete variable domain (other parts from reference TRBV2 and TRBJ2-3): EPEVTQTPSHQVTQMGQEVILRCVPISNHLYFYWYRQILGQKVEFLVSFYNNEISEKSEIFDDQFSVERPDGSNFTLKIRSTKLEDSAMYFCASSRTASTDTQYFGPGTRLTVL.

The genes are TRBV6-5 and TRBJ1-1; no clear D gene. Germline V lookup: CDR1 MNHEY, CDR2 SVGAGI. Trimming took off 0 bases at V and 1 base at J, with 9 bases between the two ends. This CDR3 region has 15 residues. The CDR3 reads CASSYSTAGNTEAFF. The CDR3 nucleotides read TGTGCCAGCAGTTACTCGACGGCAGGGAACACTGAAGCTTTCTTT.

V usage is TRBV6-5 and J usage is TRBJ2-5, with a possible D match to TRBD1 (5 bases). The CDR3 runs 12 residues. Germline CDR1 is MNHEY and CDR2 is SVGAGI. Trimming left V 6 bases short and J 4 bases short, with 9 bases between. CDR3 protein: CASRTRVETQYF. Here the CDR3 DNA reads TGTGCCAGCAGGACCAGGGTAGAGACCCAGTACTTC.

The CDR3 loop reads CASSQEQGLTEAFF. CDR3 nucleotide sequence: TGCGCCAGCAGCCAAGAACAGGGTCTCACTGAAGCTTTCTTT. The chain joins TRBV4-1 to TRBJ1-1, with D perhaps TRBD1 (6 bases). In germline, CDR1 is MGHRA, CDR2 YSYEKL. The CDR3 is made up of 14 amino acids. Trimming removed 0 bases from V and 4 bases from J, with 9 bases in between.

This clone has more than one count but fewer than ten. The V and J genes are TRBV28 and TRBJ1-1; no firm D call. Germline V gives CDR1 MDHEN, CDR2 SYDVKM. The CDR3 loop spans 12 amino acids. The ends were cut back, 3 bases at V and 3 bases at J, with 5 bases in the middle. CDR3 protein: CASSFGYTEAFF. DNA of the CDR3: TGTGCCAGCAGTTTCGGGTACACTGAAGCTTTCTTT.

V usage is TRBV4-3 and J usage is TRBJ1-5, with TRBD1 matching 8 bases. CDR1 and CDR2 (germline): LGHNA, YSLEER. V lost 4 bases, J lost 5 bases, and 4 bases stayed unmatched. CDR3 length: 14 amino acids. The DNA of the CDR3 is TGCGCCAGCAGCCCAGACAGGGGCTATCAGCCCCAGCATTTT. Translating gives CASSPDRGYQPQHF.

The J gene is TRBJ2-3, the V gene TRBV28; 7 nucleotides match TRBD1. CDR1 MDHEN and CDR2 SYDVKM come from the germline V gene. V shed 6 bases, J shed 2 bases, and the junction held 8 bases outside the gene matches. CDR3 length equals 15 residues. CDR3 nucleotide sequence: TGTGCCAGCAGCAGGACAGGTCGATCCACAGATACGCAGTATTTT. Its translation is CASSRTGRSTDTQYF.

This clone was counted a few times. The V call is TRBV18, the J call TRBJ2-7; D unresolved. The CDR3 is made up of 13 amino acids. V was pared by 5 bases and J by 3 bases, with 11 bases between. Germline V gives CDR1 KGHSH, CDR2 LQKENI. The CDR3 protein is CASSSVAHYEQYF. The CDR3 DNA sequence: TGTGCCAGCTCATCCGTGGCCCACTACGAGCAGTACTTC.

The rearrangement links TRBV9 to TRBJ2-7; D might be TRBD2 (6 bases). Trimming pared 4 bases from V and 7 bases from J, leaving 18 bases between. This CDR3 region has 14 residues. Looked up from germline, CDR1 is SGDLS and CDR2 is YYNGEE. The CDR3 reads CASSPDSGLQEQYF. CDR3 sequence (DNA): TGTGCCAGCAGCCCAGACTCCGGACTACAGGAGCAGTACTTC.

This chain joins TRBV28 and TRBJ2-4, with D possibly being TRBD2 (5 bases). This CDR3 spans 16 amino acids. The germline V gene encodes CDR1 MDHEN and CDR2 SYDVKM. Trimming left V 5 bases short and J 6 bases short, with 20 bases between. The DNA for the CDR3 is TGTGCCAGCAGTCCCCTACAGTTGACTAAGGGAAACATTCAGTACTTC. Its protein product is CASSPLQLTKGNIQYF.

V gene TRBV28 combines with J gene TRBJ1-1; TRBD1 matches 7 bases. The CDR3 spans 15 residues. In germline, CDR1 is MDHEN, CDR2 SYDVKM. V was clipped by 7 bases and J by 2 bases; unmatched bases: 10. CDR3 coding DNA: TGTGCCAGCACCTCGGCAGGGGGGCAAAACACTGAAGCTTTCTTT. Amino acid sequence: CASTSAGGQNTEAFF.

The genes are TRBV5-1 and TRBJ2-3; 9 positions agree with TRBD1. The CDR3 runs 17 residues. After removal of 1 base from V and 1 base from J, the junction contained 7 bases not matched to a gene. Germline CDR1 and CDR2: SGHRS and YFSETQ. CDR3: CASSLTGGQGGTDTQYF. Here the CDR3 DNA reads TGCGCCAGCAGCTTGACAGGGGGACAGGGAGGCACAGATACGCAGTATTTT.

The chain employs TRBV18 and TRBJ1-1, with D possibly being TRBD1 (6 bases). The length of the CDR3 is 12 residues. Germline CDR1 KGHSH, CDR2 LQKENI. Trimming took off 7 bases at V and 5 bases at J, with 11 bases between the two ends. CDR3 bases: TGTGCCAGCTACAGGGTTGGAACTGAAGCTTTCTTT. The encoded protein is CASYRVGTEAFF. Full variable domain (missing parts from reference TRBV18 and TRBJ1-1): NAGVMQNPRHLVRRRGQEARLRCSPMKGHSHVYWYRQLPEEGLKFMVYLQKENIIDESGMPKERFSAEFPKEGPSILRIQQVVRGDSAAYFCASYRVGTEAFFGQGTRLTVV.